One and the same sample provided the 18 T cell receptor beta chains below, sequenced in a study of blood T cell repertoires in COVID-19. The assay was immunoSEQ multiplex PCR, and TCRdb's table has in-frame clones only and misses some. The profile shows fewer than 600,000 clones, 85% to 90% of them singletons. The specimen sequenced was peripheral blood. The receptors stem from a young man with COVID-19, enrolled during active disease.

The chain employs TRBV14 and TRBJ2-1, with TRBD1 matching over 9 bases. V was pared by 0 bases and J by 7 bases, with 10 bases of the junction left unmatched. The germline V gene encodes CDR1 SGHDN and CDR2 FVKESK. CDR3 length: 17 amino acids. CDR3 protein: CASSQDSGTGITNEQFF. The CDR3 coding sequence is TGTGCCAGCAGCCAAGATTCCGGGACAGGGATAACGAATGAGCAGTTCTTC.

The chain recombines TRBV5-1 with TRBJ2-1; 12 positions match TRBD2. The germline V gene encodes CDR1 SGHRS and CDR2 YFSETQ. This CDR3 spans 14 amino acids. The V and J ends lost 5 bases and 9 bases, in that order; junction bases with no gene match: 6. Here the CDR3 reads CASSLAGGRIEQFF. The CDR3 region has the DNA TGCGCCAGCAGTCTAGCGGGGGGGCGAATTGAGCAGTTCTTC.

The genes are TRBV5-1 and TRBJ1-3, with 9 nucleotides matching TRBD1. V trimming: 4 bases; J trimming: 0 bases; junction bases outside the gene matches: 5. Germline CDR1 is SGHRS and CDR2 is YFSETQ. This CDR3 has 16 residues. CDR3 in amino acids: CASSRDRASSGNTIYF. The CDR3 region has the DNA TGCGCCAGCAGCAGGGACAGGGCAAGCTCTGGAAACACCATATATTTT.

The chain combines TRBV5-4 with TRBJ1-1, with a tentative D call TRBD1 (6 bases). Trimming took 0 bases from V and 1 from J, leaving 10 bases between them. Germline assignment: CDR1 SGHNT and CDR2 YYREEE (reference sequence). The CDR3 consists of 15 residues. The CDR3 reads CASSLGGRGNTEAFF. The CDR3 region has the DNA TGTGCCAGCAGCTTGGGGGGCAGGGGGAACACTGAAGCTTTCTTT.

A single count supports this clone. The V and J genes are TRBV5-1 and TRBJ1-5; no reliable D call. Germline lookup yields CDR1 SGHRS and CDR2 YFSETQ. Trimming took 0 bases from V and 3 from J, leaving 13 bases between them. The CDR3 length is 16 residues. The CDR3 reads CASSLAGVFSNQPQHF. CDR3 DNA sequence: TGCGCCAGCAGCTTGGCCGGAGTGTTTTCCAATCAGCCCCAGCATTTT.

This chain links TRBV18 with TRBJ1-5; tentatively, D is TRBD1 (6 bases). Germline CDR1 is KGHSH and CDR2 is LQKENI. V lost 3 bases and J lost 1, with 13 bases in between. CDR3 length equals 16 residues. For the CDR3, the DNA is TGTGCCAGCTCACCTGGGACACCGCTGAGCAATCAGCCCCAGCATTTT. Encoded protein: CASSPGTPLSNQPQHF.

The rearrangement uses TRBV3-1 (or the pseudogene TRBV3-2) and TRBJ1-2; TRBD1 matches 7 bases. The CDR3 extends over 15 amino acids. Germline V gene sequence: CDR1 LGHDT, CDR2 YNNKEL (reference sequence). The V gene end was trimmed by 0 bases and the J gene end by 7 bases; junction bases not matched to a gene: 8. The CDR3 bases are TGTGCCAGCAGCCAAGATGCTAGGGGGCAAGGTGGCTACACCTTC. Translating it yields CASSQDARGQGGYTF.

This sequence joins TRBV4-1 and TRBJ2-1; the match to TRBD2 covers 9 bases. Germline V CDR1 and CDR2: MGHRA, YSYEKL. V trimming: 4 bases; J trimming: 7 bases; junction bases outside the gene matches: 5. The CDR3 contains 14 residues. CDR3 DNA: TGCGCCAGCAGCCTGCGCGGGGGGGCTAATGAGCAGTTCTTC. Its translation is CASSLRGGANEQFF.

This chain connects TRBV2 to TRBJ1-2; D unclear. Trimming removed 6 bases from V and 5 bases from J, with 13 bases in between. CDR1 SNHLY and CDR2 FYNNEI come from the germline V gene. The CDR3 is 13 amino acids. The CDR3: CASRQQAIYGYTF. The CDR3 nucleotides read TGTGCCAGCAGACAGCAGGCCATTTATGGCTACACCTTC.

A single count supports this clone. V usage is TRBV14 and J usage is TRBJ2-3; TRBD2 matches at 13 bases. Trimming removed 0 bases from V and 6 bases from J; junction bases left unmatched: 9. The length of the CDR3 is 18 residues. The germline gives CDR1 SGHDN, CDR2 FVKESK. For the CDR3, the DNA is TGTGCCAGCAGCCAAGAATCTGGACTAGCGGGAGAGGCGGATACGCAGTATTTT. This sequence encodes CASSQESGLAGEADTQYF.

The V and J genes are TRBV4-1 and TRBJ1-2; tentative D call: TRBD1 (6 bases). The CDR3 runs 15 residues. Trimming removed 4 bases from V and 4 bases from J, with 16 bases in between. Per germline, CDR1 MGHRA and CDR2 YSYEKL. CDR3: CASSPDRGGTYGYTF. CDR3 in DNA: TGCGCCAGCAGCCCGGATCGTGGGGGCACCTATGGCTACACCTTC.

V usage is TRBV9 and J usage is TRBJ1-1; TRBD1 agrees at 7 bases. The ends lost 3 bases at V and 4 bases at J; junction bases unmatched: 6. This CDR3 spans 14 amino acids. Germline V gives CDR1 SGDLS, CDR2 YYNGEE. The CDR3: CASSARQGSTEAFF. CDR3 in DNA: TGTGCCAGCAGCGCGAGACAGGGAAGCACTGAAGCTTTCTTT.

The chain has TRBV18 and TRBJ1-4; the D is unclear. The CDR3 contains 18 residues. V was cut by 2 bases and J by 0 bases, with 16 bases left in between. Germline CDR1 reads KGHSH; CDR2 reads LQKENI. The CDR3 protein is CASSPVPGSRPTNEKLFF. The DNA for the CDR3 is TGTGCCAGCTCACCAGTTCCGGGATCGAGACCAACTAATGAAAAACTGTTTTTT.

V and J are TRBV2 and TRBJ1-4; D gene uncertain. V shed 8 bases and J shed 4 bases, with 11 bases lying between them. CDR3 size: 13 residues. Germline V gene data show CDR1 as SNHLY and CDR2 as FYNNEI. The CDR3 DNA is TGTGCCAGCCGGTTGGAGTTTAATGAAAAACTGTTTTTT. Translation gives CASRLEFNEKLFF.

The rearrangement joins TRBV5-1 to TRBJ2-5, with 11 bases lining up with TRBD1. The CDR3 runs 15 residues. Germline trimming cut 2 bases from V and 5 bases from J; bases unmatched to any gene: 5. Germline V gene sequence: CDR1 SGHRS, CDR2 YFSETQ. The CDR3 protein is CASSLRTGGAETQYF. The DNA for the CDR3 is TGCGCCAGCAGCTTAAGGACAGGGGGCGCGGAGACCCAGTACTTC.

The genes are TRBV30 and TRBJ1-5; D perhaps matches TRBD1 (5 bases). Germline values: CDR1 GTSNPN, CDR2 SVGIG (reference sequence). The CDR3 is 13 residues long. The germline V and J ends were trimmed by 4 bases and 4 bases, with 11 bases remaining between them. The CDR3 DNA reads TGTGCCTGGAAGGGGCAGTGGAATCAGCCCCAGCATTTT. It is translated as CAWKGQWNQPQHF.

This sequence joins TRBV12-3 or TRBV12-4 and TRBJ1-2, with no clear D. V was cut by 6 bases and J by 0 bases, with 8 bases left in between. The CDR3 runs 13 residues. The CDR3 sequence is CASRAAANYGYTF. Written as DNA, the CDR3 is TGTGCCAGCAGAGCCGCGGCTAACTATGGCTACACCTTC.

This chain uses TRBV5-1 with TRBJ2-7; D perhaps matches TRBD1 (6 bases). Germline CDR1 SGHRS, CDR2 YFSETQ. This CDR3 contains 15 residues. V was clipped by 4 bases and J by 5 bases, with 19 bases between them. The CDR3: CASSPTTNRAHEQYF. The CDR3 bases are TGCGCCAGCAGCCCCACTACTAACAGGGCCCACGAGCAGTACTTC.